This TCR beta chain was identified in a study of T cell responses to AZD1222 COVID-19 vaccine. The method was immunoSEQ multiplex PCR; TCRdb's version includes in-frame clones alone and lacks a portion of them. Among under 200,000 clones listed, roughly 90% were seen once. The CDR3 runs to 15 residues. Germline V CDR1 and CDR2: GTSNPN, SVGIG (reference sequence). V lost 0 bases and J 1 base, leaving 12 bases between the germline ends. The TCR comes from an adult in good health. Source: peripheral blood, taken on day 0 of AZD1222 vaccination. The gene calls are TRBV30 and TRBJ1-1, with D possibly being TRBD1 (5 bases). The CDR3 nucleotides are TGTGCCTGGAGTGTACCGACAGTCGAGAACACTGAAGCTTTCTTT. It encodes CAWSVPTVENTEAFF.